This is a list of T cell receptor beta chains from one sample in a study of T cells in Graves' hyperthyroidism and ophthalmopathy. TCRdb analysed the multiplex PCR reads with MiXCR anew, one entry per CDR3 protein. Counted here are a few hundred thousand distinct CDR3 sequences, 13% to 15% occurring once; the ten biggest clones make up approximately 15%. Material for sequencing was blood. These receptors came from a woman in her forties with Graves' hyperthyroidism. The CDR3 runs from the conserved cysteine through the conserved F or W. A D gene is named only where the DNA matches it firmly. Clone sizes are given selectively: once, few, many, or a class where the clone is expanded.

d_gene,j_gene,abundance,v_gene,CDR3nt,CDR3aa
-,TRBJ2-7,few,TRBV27,TGTGCCAGCAGTCGAACGGGAACCTTCTCCTACGAGCAGTACTTC,CASSRTGTFSYEQYF
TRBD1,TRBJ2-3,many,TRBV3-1,TGTGCCAGCAGCGGACAACAGGGGAGCACAGATACGCAGTATTTT,CASSGQQGSTDTQYF
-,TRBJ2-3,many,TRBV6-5,TGTGCCAGCAGTTACTCAAGCGGGACAAATACGCAGTATTTT,CASSYSSGTNTQYF
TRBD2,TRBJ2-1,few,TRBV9,TGTGCCAGCAGCTCGGGTTCAGCGGGAGATGAGCAGTTCTTC,CASSSGSAGDEQFF
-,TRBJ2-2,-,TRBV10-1,TGCGCCACCCGAGCGGGACAGAACACCGGGGAGCTGTTTTTT,CATRAGQNTGELFF
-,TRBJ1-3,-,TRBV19,TGTGCCAGTAGTACACCAAAGACAGGATCACCCTCTGGAAACACCATATATTTT,CASSTPKTGSPSGNTIYF
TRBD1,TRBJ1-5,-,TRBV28,TGTGCCAGCAGCCCTGGACAGGGAGGTACGGGCAATCAGCCCCAGCATTTT,CASSPGQGGTGNQPQHF
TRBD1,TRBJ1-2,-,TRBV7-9,TGTGCCAGCAGCTTACCGGGACAGGGGGCAAGTAACGGCTACACCTTC,CASSLPGQGASNGYTF
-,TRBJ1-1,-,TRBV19,TGTGCCAGTAGTAAGGACAGTTCTCGAACTGAAGCTTTCTTT,CASSKDSSRTEAFF
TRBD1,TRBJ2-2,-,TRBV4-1,TGCGCCAGCGGAAGACAGGGCAGCACCGGGGAGCTGTTTTTT,CASGRQGSTGELFF
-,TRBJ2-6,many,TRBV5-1,TGCGCCAGCAGCTTGGAGGTAGAGGGGGGCCTAGTCCCCTCCGGGGCCAACGTCCTGACTTTC,CASSLEVEGGLVPSGANVLTF
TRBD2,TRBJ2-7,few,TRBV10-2,TGCGCCAGCAGTGAGTCACGACTAGCGGGCTCCTACGAGCAGTACTTC,CASSESRLAGSYEQYF
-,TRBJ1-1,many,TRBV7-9,TGTGCCAGCAGCTCTACAGGGTACACTGAAGCTTTCTTT,CASSSTGYTEAFF
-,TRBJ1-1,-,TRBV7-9,TGTGCCAGCAGCTACCAGTCGAACACTGAAGCTTTCTTT,CASSYQSNTEAFF
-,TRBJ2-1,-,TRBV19,TGTGCCAGTAGTATTGTTAGACCCTGGGACAATGAGCAGTTCTTC,CASSIVRPWDNEQFF
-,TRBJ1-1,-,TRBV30,TGTGCCTGGAGTGTAAGGGGCGCAGTAACTGAAGCTTTCTTT,CAWSVRGAVTEAFF
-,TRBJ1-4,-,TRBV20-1,TGCAGCGTTGAGGCTCCAGGGTTTGGCCAACCAACTAATGAAAAACTGTTTTTT,CSVEAPGFGQPTNEKLFF
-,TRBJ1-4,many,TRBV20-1,TGCAGTGCTACTGGACAGCGTAATGAAAAACTGTTTTTT,CSATGQRNEKLFF
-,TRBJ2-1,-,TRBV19,TGTGCCAGTAGTATAGGCCCCCAGAAGCAGTTCTTC,CASSIGPQKQFF
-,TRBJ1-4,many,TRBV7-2,TGTGCCAGCAGTGAGGGGAAGAGGGAAAAACTGTTTTTT,CASSEGKREKLFF
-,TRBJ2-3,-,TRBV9,TGTGCCAGCAGCCCACGGCGGGGCAGCACTAGCACAGATACGCAGTATTTT,CASSPRRGSTSTDTQYF
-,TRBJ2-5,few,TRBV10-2,TGCGCCAGCAGAGTAGGGAGGACGGTCCAAGAGACCCAGTACTTC,CASRVGRTVQETQYF
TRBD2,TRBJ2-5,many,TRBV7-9,TGTGCCAGCAGCCAAGGACTAGAAGAGACCCAGTACTTC,CASSQGLEETQYF
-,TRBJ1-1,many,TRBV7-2,TGTGCCAGCAGCTTAGGTGGCGGGATGAACACTGAAGCTTTCTTT,CASSLGGGMNTEAFF
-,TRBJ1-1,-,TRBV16,TGTGCCAGCAGCCAATCCTCCACAACTGAAGCTTTCTTT,CASSQSSTTEAFF
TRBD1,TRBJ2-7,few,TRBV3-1,TGTGCCAGCAGCCAAGGAATCAGGGGGTCTTCAAGCTCCTACGAGCAGTACTTC,CASSQGIRGSSSSYEQYF
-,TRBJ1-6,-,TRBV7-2,TGTGCCAGCAGCTTCCGACAGGACCCCCTTTCACCCCTCCACTTT,CASSFRQDPLSPLHF
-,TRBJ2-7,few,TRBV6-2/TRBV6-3,TGTGCCAGCAGCCGCGAAAACTACGAGCAGTACTTC,CASSRENYEQYF
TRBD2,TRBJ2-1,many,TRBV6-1,TGTGCCAGCAGAACCGCGGGAGGCGGAGGGATCTACAATGAGCAGTTCTTC,CASRTAGGGGIYNEQFF
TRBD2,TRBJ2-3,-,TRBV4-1,TGCGCCAGCAGCAAAGCCGGACTAGCGACGACTTCATACACAGATACGCAGTATTTT,CASSKAGLATTSYTDTQYF
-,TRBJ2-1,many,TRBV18,TGTGCCAGCTCACGGACAGTCGACAATGAGCAGTTCTTC,CASSRTVDNEQFF
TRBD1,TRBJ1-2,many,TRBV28,TGTGCCAGCAGTGCGACAGGGGGAACCTATGGCTACACCTTC,CASSATGGTYGYTF
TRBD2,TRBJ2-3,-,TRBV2,TGTGCCAGCAGTCTCCGACTAGCGGGAATTGGTGATACGCAGTATTTT,CASSLRLAGIGDTQYF
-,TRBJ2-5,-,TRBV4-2,TGTGCCAGCAGCCAAGATAGGAACAGGGAAGAGACCCAGTACTTC,CASSQDRNREETQYF
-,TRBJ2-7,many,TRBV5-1,TGCGCCAGCAGCTTAGTACAGGGGAGGGACGAGCAGTACTTC,CASSLVQGRDEQYF
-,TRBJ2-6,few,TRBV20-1,TGCAGTGCGGTGAGAGGGGGGGCGTCTGGGGCCAACGTCCTGACTTTC,CSAVRGGASGANVLTF
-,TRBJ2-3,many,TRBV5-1,TGCGCCAGCAGCGTTGGAACTACAGGGCCAGATACGCAGTATTTT,CASSVGTTGPDTQYF
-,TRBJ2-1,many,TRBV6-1,TGTGCCAGCAGTTATGATCCGGGAACAGGGATTTACAATGAGCAGTTCTTC,CASSYDPGTGIYNEQFF
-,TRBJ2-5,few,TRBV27,TGTGCCAGCAGTCGGGCAGGGGCACAAGAGACCCAGTACTTC,CASSRAGAQETQYF
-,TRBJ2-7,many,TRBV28,TGTGCCAGCAGGGGGACTGTCTCCTTGAACGAGCAGTACTTC,CASRGTVSLNEQYF
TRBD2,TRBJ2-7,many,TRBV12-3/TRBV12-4,TGTGCCAGCAGTTCATCTATGGGGGCGGGAGGGGGCTACGAGCAGTACTTC,CASSSSMGAGGGYEQYF
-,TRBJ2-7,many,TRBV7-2,TGTGCCAGCAAGACAGGGAGGAACGAGCAGTACTTC,CASKTGRNEQYF
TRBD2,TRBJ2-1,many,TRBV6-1,TGTGCCAGCGGCCGACTAGCGGGAGCCTACAATGAGCAGTTCTTC,CASGRLAGAYNEQFF
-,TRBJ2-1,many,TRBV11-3,TGTGCCAGCAGCTTAGATGGGGTAACCTACAATGAGCAGTTCTTC,CASSLDGVTYNEQFF
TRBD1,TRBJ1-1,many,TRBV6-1,TGTGCCATAGCCCCCGCCGGGACAGGAAACACTGAAGCTTTCTTT,CAIAPAGTGNTEAFF
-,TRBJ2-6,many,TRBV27,TGTGCCAGCTCTCCCCTTGGCGCCTCTGGGGCCAACGTCCTGACTTTC,CASSPLGASGANVLTF
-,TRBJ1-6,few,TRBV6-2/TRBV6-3,TGTGCCAGCAGTTACTCGATCGTGGGCAGTAGTAATTCACCCCTCCACTTT,CASSYSIVGSSNSPLHF
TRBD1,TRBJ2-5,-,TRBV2,TGTGCCAGCAGCAAACAAGACAGGGTGGAGACCCAGTACTTC,CASSKQDRVETQYF
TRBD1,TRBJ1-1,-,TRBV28,TGTGCCAGCAGTTTGGACAGGGGGTATACTGAAGCTTTCTTT,CASSLDRGYTEAFF